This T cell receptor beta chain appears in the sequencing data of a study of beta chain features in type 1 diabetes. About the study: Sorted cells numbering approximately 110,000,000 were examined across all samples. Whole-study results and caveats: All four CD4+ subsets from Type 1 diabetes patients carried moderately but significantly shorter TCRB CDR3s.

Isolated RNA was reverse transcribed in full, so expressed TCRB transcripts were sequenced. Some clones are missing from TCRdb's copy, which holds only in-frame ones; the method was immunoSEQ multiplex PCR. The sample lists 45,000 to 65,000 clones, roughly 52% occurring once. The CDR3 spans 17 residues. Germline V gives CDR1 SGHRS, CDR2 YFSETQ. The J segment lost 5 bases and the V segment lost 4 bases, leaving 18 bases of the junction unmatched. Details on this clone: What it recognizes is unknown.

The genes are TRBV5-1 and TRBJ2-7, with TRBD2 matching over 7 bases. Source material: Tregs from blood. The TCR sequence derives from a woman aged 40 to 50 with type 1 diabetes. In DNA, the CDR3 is TGCGCCAGCAGCCGCACTATTTGGGGAGGGGCTCAGGACGAGCAGTACTTC. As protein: CASSRTIWGGAQDEQYF.